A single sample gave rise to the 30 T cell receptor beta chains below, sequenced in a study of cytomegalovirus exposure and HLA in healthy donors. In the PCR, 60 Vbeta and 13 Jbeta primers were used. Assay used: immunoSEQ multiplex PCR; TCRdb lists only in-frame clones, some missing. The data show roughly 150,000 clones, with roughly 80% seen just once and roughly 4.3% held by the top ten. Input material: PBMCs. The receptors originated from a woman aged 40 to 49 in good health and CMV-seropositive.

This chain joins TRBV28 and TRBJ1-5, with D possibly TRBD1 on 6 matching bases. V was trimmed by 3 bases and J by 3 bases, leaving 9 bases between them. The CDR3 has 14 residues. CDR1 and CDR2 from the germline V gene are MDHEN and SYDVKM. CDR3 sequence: CASSFSGDNQPQHF. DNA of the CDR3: TGTGCCAGCAGTTTCTCAGGGGACAATCAGCCCCAGCATTTT.

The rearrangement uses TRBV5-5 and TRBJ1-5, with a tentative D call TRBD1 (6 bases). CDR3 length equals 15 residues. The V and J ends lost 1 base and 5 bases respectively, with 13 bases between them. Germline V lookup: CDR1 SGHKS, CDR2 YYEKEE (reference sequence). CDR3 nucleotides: TGTGCCAGCAGCTTGATGGACAGCGCATATCAGCCCCAGCATTTT. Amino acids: CASSLMDSAYQPQHF.

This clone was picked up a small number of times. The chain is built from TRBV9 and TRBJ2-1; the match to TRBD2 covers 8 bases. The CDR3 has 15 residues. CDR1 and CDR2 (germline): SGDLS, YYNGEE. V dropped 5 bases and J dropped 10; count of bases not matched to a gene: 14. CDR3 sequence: CASSDGLGLALEQFF. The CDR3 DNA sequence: TGTGCCAGCAGTGACGGATTAGGACTAGCCTTAGAGCAGTTCTTC.

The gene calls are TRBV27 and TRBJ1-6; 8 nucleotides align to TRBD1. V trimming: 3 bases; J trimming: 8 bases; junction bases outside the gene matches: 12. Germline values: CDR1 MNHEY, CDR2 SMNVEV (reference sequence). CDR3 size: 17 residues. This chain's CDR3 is CASSFGFFGQGYSPLHF. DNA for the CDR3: TGTGCCAGCAGTTTCGGCTTTTTCGGACAGGGCTATTCACCCCTCCACTTT.

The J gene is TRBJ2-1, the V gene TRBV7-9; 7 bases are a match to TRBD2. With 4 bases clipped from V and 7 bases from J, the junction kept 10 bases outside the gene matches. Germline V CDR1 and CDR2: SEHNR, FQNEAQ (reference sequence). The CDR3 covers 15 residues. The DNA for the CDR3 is TGTGCCAGCAGCTCGACTAGCAGGAACGGGAATGAGCAGTTCTTC. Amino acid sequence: CASSSTSRNGNEQFF.

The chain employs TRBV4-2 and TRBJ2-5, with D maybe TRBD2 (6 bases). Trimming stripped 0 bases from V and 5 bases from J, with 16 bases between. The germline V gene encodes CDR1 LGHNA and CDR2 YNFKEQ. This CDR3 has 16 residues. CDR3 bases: TGTGCCAGCAGCCAAGAACCCCGCGGGCGGGGCGAGACCCAGTACTTC. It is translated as CASSQEPRGRGETQYF.

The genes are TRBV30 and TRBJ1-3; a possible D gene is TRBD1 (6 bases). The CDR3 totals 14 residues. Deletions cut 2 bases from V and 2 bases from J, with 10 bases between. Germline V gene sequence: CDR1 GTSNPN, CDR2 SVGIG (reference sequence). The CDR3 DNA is TGTGCCTGGAGTCAGGGACAAACTGGAAACACCATATATTTT. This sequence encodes CAWSQGQTGNTIYF.

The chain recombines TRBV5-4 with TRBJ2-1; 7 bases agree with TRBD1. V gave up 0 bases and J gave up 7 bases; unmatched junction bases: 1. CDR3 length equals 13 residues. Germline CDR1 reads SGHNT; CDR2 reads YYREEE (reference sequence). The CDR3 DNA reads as TGTGCCAGCAGCTTGGTACAGGGGAATGAGCAGTTCTTC. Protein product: CASSLVQGNEQFF.

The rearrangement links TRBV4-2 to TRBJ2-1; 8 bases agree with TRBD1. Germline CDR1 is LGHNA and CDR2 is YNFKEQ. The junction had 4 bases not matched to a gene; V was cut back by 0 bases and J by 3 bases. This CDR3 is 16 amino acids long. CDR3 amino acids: CASSQEQGQVYNEQFF. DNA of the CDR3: TGTGCCAGCAGCCAAGAACAGGGACAGGTCTACAATGAGCAGTTCTTC.

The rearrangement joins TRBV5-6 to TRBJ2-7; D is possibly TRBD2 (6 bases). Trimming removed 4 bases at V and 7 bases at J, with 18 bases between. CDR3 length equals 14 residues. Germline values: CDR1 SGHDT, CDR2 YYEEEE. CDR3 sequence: CASSLKEGWREQYF. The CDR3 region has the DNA TGTGCCAGCAGCCTAAAGGAGGGCTGGCGGGAGCAGTACTTC.

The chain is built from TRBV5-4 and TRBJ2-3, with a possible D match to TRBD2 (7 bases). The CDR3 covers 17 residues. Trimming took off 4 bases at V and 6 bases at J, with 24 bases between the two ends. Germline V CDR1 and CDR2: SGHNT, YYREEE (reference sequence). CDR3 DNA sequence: TGTGCCAGCAGCCGACCCTTGCTCGGGGGGCCGGGTGATACGCAGTATTTT. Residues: CASSRPLLGGPGDTQYF.

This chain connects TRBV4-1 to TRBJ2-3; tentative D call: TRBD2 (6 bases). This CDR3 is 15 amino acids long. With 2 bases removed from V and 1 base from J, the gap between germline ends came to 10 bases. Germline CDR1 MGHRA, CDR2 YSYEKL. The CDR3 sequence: CASSQTASGTDTQYF. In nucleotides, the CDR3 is TGCGCCAGCAGCCAAACAGCTAGCGGCACAGATACGCAGTATTTT.

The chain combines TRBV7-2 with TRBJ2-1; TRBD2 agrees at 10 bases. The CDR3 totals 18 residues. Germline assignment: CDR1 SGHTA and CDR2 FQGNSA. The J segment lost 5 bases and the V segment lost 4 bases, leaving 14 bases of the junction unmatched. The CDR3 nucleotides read TGTGCCAGCAGCTCCCTGGAGTTAGAGCGGGGGGGCCACAATGAGCAGTTCTTC. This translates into CASSSLELERGGHNEQFF.

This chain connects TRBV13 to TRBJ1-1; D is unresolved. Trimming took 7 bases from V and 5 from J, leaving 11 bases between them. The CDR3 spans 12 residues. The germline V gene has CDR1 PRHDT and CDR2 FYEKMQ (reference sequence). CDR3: CASNQASTEAFF. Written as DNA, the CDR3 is TGTGCCAGCAACCAAGCGTCGACTGAAGCTTTCTTT.

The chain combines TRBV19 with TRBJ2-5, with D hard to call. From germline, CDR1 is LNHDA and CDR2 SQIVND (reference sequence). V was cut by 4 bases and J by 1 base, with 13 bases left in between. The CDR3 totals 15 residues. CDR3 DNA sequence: TGTGCCAGTAGTACCCTAGGAGTGTTCCAAGAGACCCAGTACTTC. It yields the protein CASSTLGVFQETQYF. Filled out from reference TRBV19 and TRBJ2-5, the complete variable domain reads DGGITQSPKYLFRKEGQNVTLSCEQNLNHDAMYWYRQDPGQGLRLIYYSQIVNDFQKGDIAEGYSVSREKKESFPLTVTSAQKNPTAFYLCASSTLGVFQETQYFGPGTRLLVL.

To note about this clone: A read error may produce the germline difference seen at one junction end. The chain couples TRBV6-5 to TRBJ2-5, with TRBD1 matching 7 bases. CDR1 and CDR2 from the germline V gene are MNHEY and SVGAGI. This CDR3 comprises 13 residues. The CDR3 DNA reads TGTGCCAGCACTCGGGACAGCCAAGGGACCCAGTACTTC. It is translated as CASTRDSQGTQYF.

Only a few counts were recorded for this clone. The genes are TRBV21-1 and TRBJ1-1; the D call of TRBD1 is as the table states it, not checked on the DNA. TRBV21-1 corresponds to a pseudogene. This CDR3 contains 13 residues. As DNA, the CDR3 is TGTGCCAGCAGCACGACAGGGGGCACTGAAGCTTTCTTT. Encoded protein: CASSTTGGTEAFF.

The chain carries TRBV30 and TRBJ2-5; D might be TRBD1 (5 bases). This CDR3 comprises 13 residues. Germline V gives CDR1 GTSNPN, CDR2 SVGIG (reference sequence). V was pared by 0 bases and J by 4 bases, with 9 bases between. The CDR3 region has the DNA TGTGCCTGGAGTGTCAGGGTCCGAGAGACCCAGTACTTC. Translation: CAWSVRVRETQYF.

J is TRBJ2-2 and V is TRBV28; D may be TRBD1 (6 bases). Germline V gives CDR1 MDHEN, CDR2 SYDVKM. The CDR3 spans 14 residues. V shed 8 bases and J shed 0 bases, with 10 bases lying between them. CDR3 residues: CASVEGANTGELFF. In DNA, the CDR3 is TGTGCCAGCGTCGAGGGGGCGAACACCGGGGAGCTGTTTTTT.

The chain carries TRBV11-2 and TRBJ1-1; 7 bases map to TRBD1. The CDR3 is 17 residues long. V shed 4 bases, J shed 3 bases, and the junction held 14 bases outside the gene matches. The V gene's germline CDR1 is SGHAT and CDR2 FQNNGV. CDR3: CASSSRQLRDSYTEAFF. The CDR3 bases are TGTGCCAGCAGCTCTCGACAATTGCGGGACAGTTACACTGAAGCTTTCTTT.

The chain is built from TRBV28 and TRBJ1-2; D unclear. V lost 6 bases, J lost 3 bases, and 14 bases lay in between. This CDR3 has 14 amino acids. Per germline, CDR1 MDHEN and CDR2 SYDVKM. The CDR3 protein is CASSTPPTYYGYTF. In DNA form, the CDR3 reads TGTGCCAGCAGCACTCCACCTACTTACTATGGCTACACCTTC.

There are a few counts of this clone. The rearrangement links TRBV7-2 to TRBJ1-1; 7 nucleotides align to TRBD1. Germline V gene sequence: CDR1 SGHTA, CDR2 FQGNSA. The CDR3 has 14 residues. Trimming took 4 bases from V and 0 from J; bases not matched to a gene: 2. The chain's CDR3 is CASSSTGMNTEAFF. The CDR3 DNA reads TGTGCCAGCAGCTCGACAGGGATGAACACTGAAGCTTTCTTT.

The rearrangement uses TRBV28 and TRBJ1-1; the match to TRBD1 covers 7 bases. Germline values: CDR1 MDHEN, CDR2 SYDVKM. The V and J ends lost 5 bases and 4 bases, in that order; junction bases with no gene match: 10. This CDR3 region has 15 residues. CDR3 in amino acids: CASSPHRGVGTEAFF. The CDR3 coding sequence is TGTGCCAGCAGTCCCCACAGGGGAGTAGGCACTGAAGCTTTCTTT. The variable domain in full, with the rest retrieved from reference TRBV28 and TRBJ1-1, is DVKVTQSSRYLVKRTGEKVFLECVQDMDHENMFWYRQDPGLGLRLIYFSYDVKMKEKGDIPEGYSVSREKKERFSLILESASTNQTSMYLCASSPHRGVGTEAFFGQGTRLTVV.

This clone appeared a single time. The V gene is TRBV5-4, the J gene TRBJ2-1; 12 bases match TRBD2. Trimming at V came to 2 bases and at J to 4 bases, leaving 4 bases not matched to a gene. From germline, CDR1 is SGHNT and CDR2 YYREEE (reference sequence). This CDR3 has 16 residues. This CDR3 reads CASSLPTSGGYNEQFF. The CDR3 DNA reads TGTGCCAGCAGCTTACCGACTAGCGGGGGTTACAATGAGCAGTTCTTC.

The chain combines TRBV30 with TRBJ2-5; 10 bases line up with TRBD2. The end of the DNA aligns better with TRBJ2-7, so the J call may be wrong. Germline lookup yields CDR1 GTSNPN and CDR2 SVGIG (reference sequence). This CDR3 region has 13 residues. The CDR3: CAWERAGGYEQYF. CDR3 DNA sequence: TGTGCCTGGGAACGAGCGGGGGGGTACGAGCAGTACTTC.

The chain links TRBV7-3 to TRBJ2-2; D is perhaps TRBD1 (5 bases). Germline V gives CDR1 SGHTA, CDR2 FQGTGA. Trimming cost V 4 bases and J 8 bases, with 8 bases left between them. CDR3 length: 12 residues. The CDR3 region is CASSSPGGELFF. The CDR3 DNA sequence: TGTGCCAGCAGCTCCCCAGGGGGGGAGCTGTTTTTT. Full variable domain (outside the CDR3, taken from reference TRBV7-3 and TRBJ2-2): GAGVSQTPSNKVTEKGKYVELRCDPISGHTALYWYRQSLGQGPEFLIYFQGTGAADDSGLPNDRFFAVRPEGSVSTLKIQRTERGDSAVYLCASSSPGGELFFGEGSRLTVL.

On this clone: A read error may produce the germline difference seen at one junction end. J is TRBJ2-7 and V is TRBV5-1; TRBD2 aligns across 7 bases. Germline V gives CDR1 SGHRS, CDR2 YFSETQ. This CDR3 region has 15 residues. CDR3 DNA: TGCGCCAGCAGCTTTGAGGCGGGAGCCCCCTACGAGCAGCACTTC. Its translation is CASSFEAGAPYEQHF.

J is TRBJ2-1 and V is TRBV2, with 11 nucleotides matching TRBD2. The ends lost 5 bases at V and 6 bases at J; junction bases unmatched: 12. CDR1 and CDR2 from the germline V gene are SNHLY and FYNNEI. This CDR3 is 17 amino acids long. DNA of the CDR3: TGTGCCAGCAGTTACCGGGTAGCGGGAGGGAGGGGCAATGAGCAGTTCTTC. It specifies CASSYRVAGGRGNEQFF. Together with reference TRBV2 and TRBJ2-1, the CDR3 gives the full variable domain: EPEVTQTPSHQVTQMGQEVILRCVPISNHLYFYWYRQILGQKVEFLVSFYNNEISEKSEIFDDQFSVERPDGSNFTLKIRSTKLEDSAMYFCASSYRVAGGRGNEQFFGPGTRLTVL.

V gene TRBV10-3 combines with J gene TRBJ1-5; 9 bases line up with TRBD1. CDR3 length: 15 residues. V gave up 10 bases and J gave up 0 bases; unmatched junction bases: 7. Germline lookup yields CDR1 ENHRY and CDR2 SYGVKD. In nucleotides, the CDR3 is TGTGCCACTCTACAGGGGGCAGATAGCAATCAGCCCCAGCATTTT. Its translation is CATLQGADSNQPQHF.

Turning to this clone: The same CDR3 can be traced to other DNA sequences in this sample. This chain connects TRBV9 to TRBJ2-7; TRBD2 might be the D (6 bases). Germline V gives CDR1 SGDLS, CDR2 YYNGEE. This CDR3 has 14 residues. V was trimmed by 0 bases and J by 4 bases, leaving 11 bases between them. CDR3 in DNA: TGTGCCAGCAGCGTAGCGGAGGGCGGGTACGAGCAGTACTTC. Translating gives CASSVAEGGYEQYF.